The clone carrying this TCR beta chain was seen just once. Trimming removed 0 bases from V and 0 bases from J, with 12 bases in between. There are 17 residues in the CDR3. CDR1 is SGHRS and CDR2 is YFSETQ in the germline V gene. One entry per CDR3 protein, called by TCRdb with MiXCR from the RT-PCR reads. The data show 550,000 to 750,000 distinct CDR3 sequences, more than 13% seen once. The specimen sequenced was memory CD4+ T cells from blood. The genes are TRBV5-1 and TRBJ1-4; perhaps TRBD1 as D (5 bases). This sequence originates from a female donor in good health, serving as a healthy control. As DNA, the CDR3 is TGCGCCAGCAGCTTGGTTCCAGTAGGGGCAACTAATGAAAAACTGTTTTTT. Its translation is CASSLVPVGATNEKLFF. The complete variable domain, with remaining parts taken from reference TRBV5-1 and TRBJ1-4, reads KAGVTQTPRYLIKTRGQQVTLSCSPISGHRSVSWYQQTPGQGLQFLFEYFSETQRNKGNFPGRFSGRQFSNSRSEMNVSTLELGDSALYLCASSLVPVGATNEKLFFGSGTQLSVL.